The 21 T cell receptor beta chains below were found in one sample sequenced in a study of blood T cell repertoires in COVID-19. Clones were read by immunoSEQ multiplex PCR, and TCRdb kept only the in-frame ones, dropping some. The sample contains about 34,000 clones, more than 60% of which appear only once. Sequenced: peripheral blood. The origin of the receptors is a man at least 80 years old with active or convalescent COVID-19.

CDR3: CASSLAGLNEQFF. The CDR3 nucleotides are TGTGCCAGCAGTTTGGCAGGGCTCAATGAGCAGTTCTTC. The chain links TRBV27 to TRBJ2-1; TRBD1 is a possible D gene (5 bases). CDR3 length: 13 amino acids. Germline V gives CDR1 MNHEY, CDR2 SMNVEV (reference sequence). Trimming took off 3 bases at V and 6 bases at J, with 9 bases between the two ends.

The V call is TRBV7-9, the J call TRBJ1-3; TRBD1 agrees at 8 bases. Trimming at V came to 4 bases and at J to 4 bases, leaving 9 bases not matched to a gene. The CDR3 spans 16 residues. Germline loops: CDR1 SEHNR, CDR2 FQNEAQ (reference sequence). The CDR3 loop reads CASSSITGGNGNTIYF. In DNA, the CDR3 is TGTGCCAGCAGCTCGATTACAGGGGGTAACGGAAACACCATATATTTT.

The chain has TRBV7-2 and TRBJ2-7; 8 nucleotides agree with TRBD1. Germline trimming cut 3 bases from V and 4 bases from J; bases unmatched to any gene: 5. The CDR3 totals 14 residues. Germline CDR1 SGHTA, CDR2 FQGNSA. This CDR3 reads CASSFGTGPYEQYF. DNA of the CDR3: TGTGCCAGCAGCTTCGGGACAGGTCCTTACGAGCAGTACTTC.

The rearrangement joins TRBV6-6 to TRBJ2-7, with 7 bases that match TRBD2. V lost 5 bases, J lost 0 bases, and 7 bases stayed unmatched. This CDR3 has 15 amino acids. CDR1 and CDR2 (germline): MNHNY, SVGAGI (reference sequence). CDR3 DNA: TGTGCCAGCAGTCCCCGGCGGGAGATCTCCTACGAGCAGTACTTC. Translation: CASSPRREISYEQYF.

V and J are TRBV9 and TRBJ1-1; D is possibly TRBD1 (6 bases). Germline values: CDR1 SGDLS, CDR2 YYNGEE. This CDR3 spans 18 amino acids. Deletions cut 0 bases from V and 1 base from J, with 19 bases between. The chain's CDR3 is CASSVGPLGGSRNTEAFF. The DNA for the CDR3 is TGTGCCAGCAGCGTAGGACCCCTAGGGGGAAGTAGGAACACTGAAGCTTTCTTT.

The chain carries TRBV7-6 and TRBJ1-1, with D hard to call. Deletions cut 0 bases from V and 1 base from J, with 9 bases between. Germline V CDR1 and CDR2: SGHVS, FNYEAQ. The CDR3 contains 15 residues. The CDR3 bases are TGTGCCAGCAGCTTAGCGGATGCGGCGAACACTGAAGCTTTCTTT. Its translation: CASSLADAANTEAFF.

The V call is TRBV7-8, the J call TRBJ2-1; 12 bases are a match to TRBD2. After removal of 4 bases from V and 5 bases from J, the junction contained 6 bases not matched to a gene. CDR3 size: 16 residues. The germline V gene encodes CDR1 SGHVS and CDR2 FQNEAQ. The CDR3 DNA follows: TGTGCCAGCAGCTCCCAACGGACTAGCGGGGACAATGAGCAGTTCTTC. Amino acid sequence: CASSSQRTSGDNEQFF.

The chain employs TRBV7-9 and TRBJ2-5; 9 bases are shared with TRBD2. V dropped 0 bases and J dropped 4; count of bases not matched to a gene: 3. From germline, CDR1 is SEHNR and CDR2 FQNEAQ (reference sequence). The CDR3 has 15 amino acids. CDR3 DNA: TGTGCCAGCAGCTTAGCTAGCGGGAGTTTAGAGACCCAGTACTTC. Amino acid sequence: CASSLASGSLETQYF.

This chain joins TRBV2 and TRBJ2-7; no clear D. The V gene's germline CDR1 is SNHLY and CDR2 FYNNEI. The CDR3 extends over 16 amino acids. Trimming took 8 bases from V and 6 from J, leaving 26 bases between them. The CDR3 DNA reads as TGTGCCAGCCGTAACCCGCTACAGCCAGTTATTGGCGAGCAGTACTTC. Amino acid sequence: CASRNPLQPVIGEQYF.

The CDR3 reads CASGPRGLGNNEQFF. CDR3 in DNA: TGTGCTAGTGGTCCGAGGGGACTCGGCAACAATGAGCAGTTCTTC. This sequence joins TRBV12-5 and TRBJ2-1, with D perhaps matching TRBD2 (6 bases). Trimming took 5 bases from V and 5 from J, leaving 16 bases between them. Per the germline V gene, CDR1 is LGHNT and CDR2 is FRNRAP. The CDR3 is made up of 15 amino acids.

This clone occurred a few times. This chain uses TRBV7-8 with TRBJ2-1; D ambiguous. CDR1 SGHVS and CDR2 FQNEAQ come from the germline V gene. V lost 1 base and J lost 9, with 16 bases in between. This CDR3 spans 15 amino acids. The CDR3, as DNA: TGTGCCAGCAGCTTAGAACGTGTGGCAGCAGGTGAGCAGTTCTTC. Amino acid sequence: CASSLERVAAGEQFF.

The rearrangement uses TRBV19 and TRBJ2-3; D possibly corresponds to TRBD2 (5 bases). V lost 7 bases to trimming and J lost 1 base, with 12 bases between them. This CDR3 contains 14 residues. Germline V CDR1 and CDR2: LNHDA, SQIVND (reference sequence). The CDR3 reads CASNEGAGTDTQYF. The CDR3 DNA reads TGTGCCAGTAACGAGGGAGCGGGCACAGATACGCAGTATTTT. Supplemented by reference TRBV19 and TRBJ2-3, the full variable domain reads DGGITQSPKYLFRKEGQNVTLSCEQNLNHDAMYWYRQDPGQGLRLIYYSQIVNDFQKGDIAEGYSVSREKKESFPLTVTSAQKNPTAFYLCASNEGAGTDTQYFGPGTRLTVL.

The chain couples TRBV3-1 (or the pseudogene TRBV3-2) to TRBJ2-1; D may be TRBD1 (6 bases). Deletions cut 4 bases from V and 11 bases from J, with 9 bases between. The CDR3 runs 11 residues. Germline V gene lookup returns CDR1 LGHDT and CDR2 YNNKEL (reference sequence). CDR3 loop: CASSPGQKQFF. CDR3 in DNA: TGTGCCAGCAGCCCTGGACAGAAGCAGTTCTTC.

The chain links TRBV29-1 to TRBJ2-5, with D hard to call. Trimming took off 4 bases at V and 1 base at J, with 4 bases between the two ends. CDR3 size: 11 residues. The germline V gene has CDR1 SQVTM and CDR2 ANQGSEA. The CDR3 nucleotides read TGCAGCGTTGGGAGCCAAGAGACCCAGTACTTC. It codes for CSVGSQETQYF.

The chain employs TRBV28 and TRBJ2-7, with TRBD2 identical over 8 bases. Trimming took 6 bases from V and 2 from J; bases not matched to a gene: 12. CDR3 size: 16 residues. Germline loops: CDR1 MDHEN, CDR2 SYDVKM. The CDR3 is CASRPTLAEHAYEQYF. The CDR3 DNA reads as TGTGCCAGCAGACCAACACTAGCGGAGCATGCCTACGAGCAGTACTTC.

This clone came up a few times. The genes are TRBV28 and TRBJ1-2; D is possibly TRBD1 (6 bases). CDR1 and CDR2 from the germline V gene are MDHEN and SYDVKM. Between the trimmed V and J ends, which lost 5 bases and 11 bases, there was a span of 15 bases. This CDR3 is 12 amino acids long. This CDR3 reads CASSRTAYRYTF. The CDR3 DNA reads as TGTGCCAGCAGTCGGACAGCGTATCGATACACCTTC.

The chain has TRBV28 and TRBJ2-1, with TRBD2 identical over 7 bases. The germline gives CDR1 MDHEN, CDR2 SYDVKM. The CDR3 extends over 15 amino acids. V lost 4 bases, J lost 0 bases, and 3 bases stayed unmatched. The CDR3 is CASSSSGYSYNEQFF. The CDR3 DNA reads as TGTGCCAGCAGTTCTAGCGGCTACTCCTACAATGAGCAGTTCTTC.

J is TRBJ2-7 and V is TRBV6-5, with unresolved D. The CDR3 loop spans 15 amino acids. From germline, CDR1 is MNHEY and CDR2 SVGAGI. V was clipped by 5 bases and J by 4 bases, with 18 bases between them. As DNA, the CDR3 is TGTGCCAGCAGTCTATCCGTAGGTGGGCCATACGAGCAGTACTTC. Its translation: CASSLSVGGPYEQYF.

This chain connects TRBV7-9 to TRBJ2-5; tentative D call: TRBD2 (6 bases). The CDR3 is 14 residues long. Trimming left V 2 bases short and J 4 bases short, with 11 bases between. Germline CDR1 is SEHNR and CDR2 is FQNEAQ (reference sequence). The CDR3 reads CASSLMGGGETQYF. In nucleotides, the CDR3 is TGTGCCAGCAGCTTAATGGGAGGAGGAGAGACCCAGTACTTC. Variable domain in full (rest from reference TRBV7-9 and TRBJ2-5): DTGVSQNPRHKITKRGQNVTFRCDPISEHNRLYWYRQTLGQGPEFLTYFQNEAQLEKSRLLSDRFSAERPKGSFSTLEIQRTEQGDSAMYLCASSLMGGGETQYFGPGTRLLVL.

The V call is TRBV6-5, the J call TRBJ2-5; 7 nucleotides match TRBD1. The V segment lost 5 bases and the J segment 0 bases; nucleotides outside the gene matches: 3. The CDR3 spans 14 residues. Germline loops: CDR1 MNHEY, CDR2 SVGAGI. The CDR3 sequence is CASSLQGNQETQYF. The DNA for the CDR3 is TGTGCCAGCAGTCTACAGGGGAACCAAGAGACCCAGTACTTC.

V and J are TRBV27 and TRBJ1-6; weak D call: TRBD1 (6 bases). This CDR3 spans 17 amino acids. Germline V gene data show CDR1 as MNHEY and CDR2 as SMNVEV (reference sequence). The V end was cut by 2 bases, the J end by 4 bases, with 15 bases between. This CDR3 is CASSLGGGARYNSPLHF. The CDR3 nucleotides are TGTGCCAGCAGTTTAGGGGGGGGCGCGCGGTATAATTCACCCCTCCACTTT.